These 20 T cell receptor beta chains were sequenced from one sample in a study of blood T cells in healthy people across ages. Primers used in a second PCR of about 7 to 11 cycles were a sample-barcoded 5' primer and a J-beta primer mix. TCRdb re-analysed the 5' RACE reads in MiXCR, keeping a single row per CDR3 protein. The sample has around 800,000 distinct CDR3 sequences, 46% seen once; the top ten hold 15% to 20%. The sequencing input was blood. The receptors originated from a man aged 80 or over in good health.

For the CDR3, the DNA is TGCGCCAGCAGCCAGGTTGGAGATACGCAGTATTTT. Translating gives CASSQVGDTQYF. V is TRBV5-1 and J is TRBJ2-3; D gene unclear. CDR3 length equals 12 residues. CDR1 and CDR2 (germline): SGHRS, YFSETQ. V was clipped by 4 bases and J by 5 bases, with 8 bases between them.

This rearrangement joins TRBV5-1 to TRBJ2-3; 11 positions match TRBD2. V lost 5 bases and J lost 3; bases outside the gene matches: 2. This CDR3 is built from 14 residues. Germline-derived CDR1 and CDR2 are SGHRS and YFSETQ. CDR3 DNA: TGCGCCAGCAGACTAGCGGGAGTGACAGATACGCAGTATTTT. Translated, it gives CASRLAGVTDTQYF.

The gene calls are TRBV20-1 and TRBJ2-4; 11 bases line up with TRBD2. J gave up 1 base and V 3 bases, and 5 bases lay outside the gene matches. Germline V gene data show CDR1 as DFQATT and CDR2 as SNEGSKA (reference sequence). The CDR3 is made up of 16 amino acids. CDR3 in amino acids: CSARLSGRAAKNIQYF. The CDR3 DNA is TGCAGTGCTAGGCTTAGCGGGAGGGCGGCCAAAAACATTCAGTACTTC.

The chain links TRBV6-1 to TRBJ1-1; 10 nucleotides line up with TRBD1. The germline V gene has CDR1 MNHNS and CDR2 SASEGT. The J segment lost 4 bases and the V segment lost 7 bases, leaving 9 bases of the junction unmatched. The CDR3 has 15 residues. The CDR3 DNA is TGTGCCAGCAATGGACAGGGGGTCTCGTCCACTGAAGCTTTCTTT. It is translated as CASNGQGVSSTEAFF.

The V gene is TRBV20-1, the J gene TRBJ2-5; possibly TRBD2 for D (5 bases). The V gene lost 6 bases and the J gene lost 11 bases, with 22 bases spanning the gap. The CDR3 is made up of 13 amino acids. Germline V gives CDR1 DFQATT, CDR2 SNEGSKA (reference sequence). The CDR3 nucleotides are TGCAGTGCCCTAGGTCAGGAGGCAAGGGAGCAGTACTTC. Its protein product is CSALGQEAREQYF.

Only a few counts were recorded for this clonotype. The chain recombines TRBV20-1 with TRBJ2-1, with 7 bases aligning to TRBD2. Per the germline V gene, CDR1 is DFQATT and CDR2 is SNEGSKA (reference sequence). After removal of 3 bases from V and 9 bases from J, the junction contained 14 bases not matched to a gene. This CDR3 spans 15 amino acids. DNA for the CDR3: TGCAGTGCTAGGGTGCGGGAGCGGCCGGGGGTTGAGCAGTTCTTC. This codes for CSARVRERPGVEQFF.

The sample holds many counts of this clonotype. J is TRBJ2-7 and V is TRBV29-1, with D hard to call. There are 12 residues in the CDR3. Trimming took off 3 bases at V and 0 bases at J, with 6 bases between the two ends. Looked up from germline, CDR1 is SQVTM and CDR2 is ANQGSEA. DNA of the CDR3: TGCAGCGTTGAGGGCAGCTCCTACGAGCAGTACTTC. Amino acid sequence: CSVEGSSYEQYF.

V and J are TRBV5-1 and TRBJ2-1; 7 bases map to TRBD1. CDR1 and CDR2 (germline): SGHRS, YFSETQ. CDR3 length: 17 residues. V shed 4 bases and J 1 base; nucleotides not matched to a gene: 11. The CDR3 here is CASSTLRQGKSYNEQFF. The CDR3 nucleotides read TGCGCCAGCAGCACTCTTAGACAGGGAAAATCCTACAATGAGCAGTTCTTC.

This clonotype was counted at least ten times. One junction end does not reproduce the germline sequence, and a read error may be involved. This chain links TRBV7-7 with TRBJ2-1, with D tentatively TRBD1 or TRBD2 (5 bases each). Germline assignment: CDR1 SSHAT and CDR2 FNYEAQ (reference sequence). This CDR3 is built from 16 residues. CDR3 amino acids: CASSPLGGESYNEQFF. The CDR3 DNA is TGTGCTAGCAGCCCCCTTGGGGGAGAATCCTACAATGAGCAGTTCTTC.

V is TRBV18 and J is TRBJ2-1; tentative D call: TRBD2 (5 bases). CDR1 and CDR2 from the germline V gene are KGHSH and LQKENI. This CDR3 contains 15 residues. The V end was cut by 2 bases, the J end by 11 bases, with 19 bases between. The CDR3 sequence: CASSPISSGVGKQFF. The CDR3 nucleotides read TGTGCCAGCTCACCAATAAGCAGCGGCGTTGGTAAGCAGTTCTTC.

This clonotype turned up a few times. The chain uses TRBV15 and TRBJ2-3; TRBD1 matches at 8 bases. The germline gives CDR1 LNHNV, CDR2 YYDKDF (reference sequence). The length of the CDR3 is 16 residues. V trimming: 1 base; J trimming: 2 bases; junction bases outside the gene matches: 5. CDR3 in DNA: TGTGCCACCAGCAGAGGCCGGGACAGGACCACAGATACGCAGTATTTT. Translation gives CATSRGRDRTTDTQYF.

The chain uses TRBV12-3 or TRBV12-4 and TRBJ2-7; no definite D call. This CDR3 has 11 amino acids. V lost 4 bases to trimming and J lost 6 bases, with 7 bases between them. Written as DNA, the CDR3 is TGTGCCAGCAGTTGGTCGGGCGAGCAGTACTTC. This translates into CASSWSGEQYF.

The chain couples TRBV29-1 to TRBJ2-1; D perhaps matches TRBD2 (6 bases). The CDR3 contains 13 residues. The germline V and J ends were trimmed by 4 bases and 7 bases, with 14 bases remaining between them. CDR1 is SQVTM, CDR2 ANQGSEA, per germline. CDR3 amino acids: CSVGSRAGNEQFF. The CDR3 bases are TGCAGCGTTGGGTCTAGGGCGGGGAATGAGCAGTTCTTC.

This clonotype was seen once. The chain carries TRBV10-3 and TRBJ2-7, with D possibly TRBD2 on 5 matching bases. The germline V gene encodes CDR1 ENHRY and CDR2 SYGVKD. V lost 3 bases and J lost 12, with 15 bases in between. The CDR3 loop spans 12 amino acids. The CDR3 sequence is CAISDGQRAGYF. CDR3 DNA sequence: TGTGCCATCAGTGACGGCCAGAGGGCCGGGTACTTC.

For this clonotype: This may stem from a read error, because a much larger clone lies one nucleotide away. The V and J genes are TRBV20-1 and TRBJ2-1; perhaps TRBD2 as D (6 bases). Germline CDR1 and CDR2: DFQATT and SNEGSKA (reference sequence). Trimming cost V 3 bases and J 8 bases, with 20 bases left between them. The CDR3 has 15 amino acids. The CDR3, as DNA: TGCAGTGCTAGTGAGTCTTTCTCGGAGGGCGATGAGCAGTTCTTC. Translation: CSASESFSEGDEQFF.

This chain joins TRBV20-1 and TRBJ2-4; 8 bases map to TRBD2. The J call may be incorrect, as the DNA end agrees better with TRBJ2-7. The germline V gene has CDR1 DFQATT and CDR2 SNEGSKA (reference sequence). CDR3 size: 17 residues. In DNA, the CDR3 is TGCAGTGCTTCCCCCCCCTCTACTAGCGGCAGTTTCTACGAGCAGTACTTC. Encoded protein: CSASPPSTSGSFYEQYF.

This clonotype was found a few times. CDR3 region: CASSLWSGSYEQYF. Here the CDR3 DNA reads TGTGCCAGCAGTTTATGGTCAGGGAGCTACGAGCAGTACTTC. V gene TRBV27 combines with J gene TRBJ2-7; D may be TRBD1 or TRBD2 (5 bases each). The germline V and J ends were trimmed by 1 base and 3 bases, with 10 bases remaining between them. The CDR3 contains 14 residues. Germline CDR1 MNHEY, CDR2 SMNVEV (reference sequence).

CDR3 sequence: CASSHSRTRNVHTQYF. CDR3 DNA sequence: TGTGCCAGTAGCCATTCTAGGACTCGGAACGTGCATACGCAGTATTTT. The V and J genes are TRBV11-2 and TRBJ2-3, with a tentative D call TRBD2 (5 bases). The CDR3 is 16 residues long. In germline, CDR1 is SGHAT, CDR2 FQNNGV. Trimming stripped 9 bases from V and 7 bases from J, with 26 bases between. Drawing the rest from reference TRBV11-2 and TRBJ2-3, the complete variable domain is EAGVAQSPRYKIIEKRQSVAFWCNPISGHATLYWYQQILGQGPKLLIQFQNNGVVDDSQLPKDRFSAERLKGVDSTLKIQPAKLEDSAVYLCASSHSRTRNVHTQYFGPGTRLTVL.

The chain joins TRBV20-1 to TRBJ2-2; 9 bases line up with TRBD2. V was clipped by 3 bases and J by 1 base; unmatched bases: 3. The length of the CDR3 is 15 residues. CDR1 is DFQATT, CDR2 SNEGSKA, per germline (reference sequence). DNA of the CDR3: TGCAGTGCTAGTCCTAGCGGGATGAACACCGGGGAGCTGTTTTTT. Translated: CSASPSGMNTGELFF.

This clonotype was detected ten times or more. This sequence joins TRBV11-3 and TRBJ2-7; D tentatively fits TRBD1 or TRBD2 (5 bases each). CDR3 length equals 14 residues. V was pared by 5 bases and J by 2 bases, with 13 bases between. Per the germline V gene, CDR1 is SGHNT and CDR2 is YENEEA. The CDR3 DNA sequence: TGTGCCAGCAGCACCCGGGACGGAACCTACGAGCAGTACTTC. Protein: CASSTRDGTYEQYF.